One and the same sample provided the 3 T cell receptor beta chains below, sequenced in a study of T cell responses to AZD1222 COVID-19 vaccine. Method: immunoSEQ multiplex PCR; TCRdb's copy keeps in-frame clones and lacks some. The sample has 120,000 or so clones; approximately 90% are singletons. The sequences come from peripheral blood, collected on day 0 of MenACWY control vaccination. These receptors all come from an adult in good health.

In the case of this clone: The junction departs from the called germline gene at one end, perhaps through a read error. The V gene is TRBV7-2, the J gene TRBJ2-7, with 8 bases fitting TRBD2. The CDR3 length is 15 residues. Looked up from germline, CDR1 is SGHTA and CDR2 is FQGNSA. The CDR3 here is CASSLSGTSSSEQYF. CDR3 coding DNA: TGTGCCAGCAGCCTCTCCGGGACTAGTTCCTCCGAGCAGTACTTC.

The chain uses TRBV6-2 or TRBV6-3 and TRBJ2-5; 9 bases are shared with TRBD1. The CDR3 totals 15 residues. J gave up 7 bases and V 5 bases, and 11 bases lay outside the gene matches. Germline V gene data show CDR1 as MNHEY and CDR2 as SVGEGT. In DNA form, the CDR3 reads TGTGCCAGCAGTCAAGGACAGGGGATGAAGATGACCCAGTACTTC. Its protein product is CASSQGQGMKMTQYF.

This chain links TRBV27 with TRBJ2-6; D is unclear. Germline CDR1 MNHEY, CDR2 SMNVEV (reference sequence). Trimming took off 1 base at V and 0 bases at J, with 10 bases between the two ends. The CDR3 contains 17 residues. The CDR3 reads CASSLLRGDSGANVLTF. CDR3 DNA: TGTGCCAGCAGTTTATTGCGCGGAGACTCTGGGGCCAACGTCCTGACTTTC.